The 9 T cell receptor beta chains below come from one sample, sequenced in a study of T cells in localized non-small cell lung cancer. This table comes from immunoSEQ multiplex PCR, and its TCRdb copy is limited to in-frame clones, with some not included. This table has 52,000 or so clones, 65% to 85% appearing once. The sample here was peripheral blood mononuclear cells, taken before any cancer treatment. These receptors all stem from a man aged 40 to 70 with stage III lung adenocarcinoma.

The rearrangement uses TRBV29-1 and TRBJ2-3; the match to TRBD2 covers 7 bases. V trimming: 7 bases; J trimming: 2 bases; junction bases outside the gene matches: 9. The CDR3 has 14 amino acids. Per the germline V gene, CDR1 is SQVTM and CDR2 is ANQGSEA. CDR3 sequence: CSAGGRDYTDTQYF. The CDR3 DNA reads TGCAGCGCCGGGGGGAGGGACTACACAGATACGCAGTATTTT.

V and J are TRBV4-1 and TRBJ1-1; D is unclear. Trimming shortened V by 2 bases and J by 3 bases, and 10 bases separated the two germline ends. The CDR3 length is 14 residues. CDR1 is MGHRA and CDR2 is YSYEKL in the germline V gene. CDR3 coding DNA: TGCGCCAGCAGCCAAAAAGGGTCGGACACTGAAGCTTTCTTT. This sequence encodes CASSQKGSDTEAFF.

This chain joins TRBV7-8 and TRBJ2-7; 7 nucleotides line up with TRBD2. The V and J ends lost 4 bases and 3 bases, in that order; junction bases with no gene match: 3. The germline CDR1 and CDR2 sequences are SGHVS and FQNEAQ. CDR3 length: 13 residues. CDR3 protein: CASSSREGYEQYF. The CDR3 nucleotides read TGTGCCAGCAGCTCCAGGGAGGGCTACGAGCAGTACTTC.

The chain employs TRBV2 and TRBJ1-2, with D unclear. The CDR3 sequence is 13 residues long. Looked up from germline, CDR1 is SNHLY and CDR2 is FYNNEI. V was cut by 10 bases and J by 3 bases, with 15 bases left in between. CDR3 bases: TGTGCCACAAGACCAGACGGGGACTATGGCTACACCTTC. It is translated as CATRPDGDYGYTF.

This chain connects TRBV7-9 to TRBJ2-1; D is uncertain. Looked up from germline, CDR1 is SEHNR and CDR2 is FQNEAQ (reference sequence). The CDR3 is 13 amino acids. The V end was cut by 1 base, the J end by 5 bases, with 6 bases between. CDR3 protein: CASSLEVNNEQFF. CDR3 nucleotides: TGTGCCAGCAGCTTAGAGGTGAACAATGAGCAGTTCTTC.

CDR3 nucleotides: TGTGCCAGCAAGCCTCCCGGGACAGGGTACAATCAGCCCCAGCATTTT. Amino acid sequence: CASKPPGTGYNQPQHF. This chain uses TRBV19 with TRBJ1-5; 9 bases are a match to TRBD1. V lost 9 bases and J lost 3; bases outside the gene matches: 12. This CDR3 is 16 amino acids long. Germline CDR1 is LNHDA and CDR2 is SQIVND (reference sequence). The full variable domain, in which reference TRBV19 and TRBJ1-5 provide the parts outside the CDR3, is DGGITQSPKYLFRKEGQNVTLSCEQNLNHDAMYWYRQDPGQGLRLIYYSQIVNDFQKGDIAEGYSVSREKKESFPLTVTSAQKNPTAFYLCASKPPGTGYNQPQHFGDGTRLSIL.

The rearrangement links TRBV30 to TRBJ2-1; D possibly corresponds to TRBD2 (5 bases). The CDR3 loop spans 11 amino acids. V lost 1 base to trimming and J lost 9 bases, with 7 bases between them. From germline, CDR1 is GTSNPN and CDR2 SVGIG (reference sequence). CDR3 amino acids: CAWSGGFEQFF. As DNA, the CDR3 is TGTGCCTGGAGTGGAGGGTTTGAGCAGTTCTTC.

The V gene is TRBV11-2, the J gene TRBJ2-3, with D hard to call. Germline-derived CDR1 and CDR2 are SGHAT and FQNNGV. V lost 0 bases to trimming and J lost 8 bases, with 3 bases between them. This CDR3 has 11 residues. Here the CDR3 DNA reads TGTGCCAGCAGCTTAGAGGTTACGCAGTATTTT. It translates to CASSLEVTQYF.

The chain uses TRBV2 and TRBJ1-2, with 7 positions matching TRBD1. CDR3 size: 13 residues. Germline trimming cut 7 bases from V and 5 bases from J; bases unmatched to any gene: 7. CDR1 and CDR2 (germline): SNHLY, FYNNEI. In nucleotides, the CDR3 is TGTGCCAGCAAGGGACAGCTCTTATATGGCTACACCTTC. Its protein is CASKGQLLYGYTF. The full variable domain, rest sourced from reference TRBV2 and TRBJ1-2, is EPEVTQTPSHQVTQMGQEVILRCVPISNHLYFYWYRQILGQKVEFLVSFYNNEISEKSEIFDDQFSVERPDGSNFTLKIRSTKLEDSAMYFCASKGQLLYGYTFGSGTRLTVV.